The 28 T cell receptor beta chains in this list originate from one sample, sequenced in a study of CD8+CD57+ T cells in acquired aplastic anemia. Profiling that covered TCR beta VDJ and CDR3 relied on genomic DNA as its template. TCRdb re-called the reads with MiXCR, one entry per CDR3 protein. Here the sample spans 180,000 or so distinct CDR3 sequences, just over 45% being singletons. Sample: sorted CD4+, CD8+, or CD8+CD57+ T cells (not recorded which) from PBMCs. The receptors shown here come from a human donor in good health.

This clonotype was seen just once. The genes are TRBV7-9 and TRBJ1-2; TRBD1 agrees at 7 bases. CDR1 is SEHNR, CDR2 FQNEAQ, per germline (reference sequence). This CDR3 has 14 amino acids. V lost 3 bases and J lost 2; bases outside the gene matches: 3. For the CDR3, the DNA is TGTGCCAGCAGCTTTGCAGGGGGGAACTATGGCTACACCTTC. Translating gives CASSFAGGNYGYTF. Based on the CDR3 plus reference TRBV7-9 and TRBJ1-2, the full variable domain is DTGVSQNPRHKITKRGQNVTFRCDPISEHNRLYWYRQTLGQGPEFLTYFQNEAQLEKSRLLSDRFSAERPKGSFSTLEIQRTEQGDSAMYLCASSFAGGNYGYTFGSGTRLTVV.

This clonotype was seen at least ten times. CDR3 in DNA: TGTGCCAGCAGTTTTGGGGTAGCCGAGCAGTACTTC. Translating gives CASSFGVAEQYF. The V call is TRBV6-2 or TRBV6-3, the J call TRBJ2-7; D is unresolved. The V gene lost 4 bases and the J gene lost 6 bases, with 10 bases spanning the gap. The CDR3 is 12 amino acids. CDR1 and CDR2 (germline): MNHEY, SVGEGT.

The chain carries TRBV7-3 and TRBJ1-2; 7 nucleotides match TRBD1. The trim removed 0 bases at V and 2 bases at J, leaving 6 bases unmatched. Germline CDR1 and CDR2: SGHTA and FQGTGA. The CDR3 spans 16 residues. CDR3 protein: CASSLTGGRENYGYTF. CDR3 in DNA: TGTGCCAGCAGCTTAACAGGGGGCCGGGAGAACTATGGCTACACCTTC. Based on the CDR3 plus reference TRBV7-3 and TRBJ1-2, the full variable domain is GAGVSQTPSNKVTEKGKYVELRCDPISGHTALYWYRQSLGQGPEFLIYFQGTGAADDSGLPNDRFFAVRPEGSVSTLKIQRTERGDSAVYLCASSLTGGRENYGYTFGSGTRLTVV.

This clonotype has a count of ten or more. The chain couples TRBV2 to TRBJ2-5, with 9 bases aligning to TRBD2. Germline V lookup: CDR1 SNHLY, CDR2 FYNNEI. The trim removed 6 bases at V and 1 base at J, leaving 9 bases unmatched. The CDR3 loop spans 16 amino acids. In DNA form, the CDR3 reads TGTGCCAGCAGGAAAGCGGGACTAGCCCTCCAAGAGACCCAGTACTTC. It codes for CASRKAGLALQETQYF. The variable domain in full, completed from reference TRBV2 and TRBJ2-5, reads EPEVTQTPSHQVTQMGQEVILRCVPISNHLYFYWYRQILGQKVEFLVSFYNNEISEKSEIFDDQFSVERPDGSNFTLKIRSTKLEDSAMYFCASRKAGLALQETQYFGPGTRLLVL.

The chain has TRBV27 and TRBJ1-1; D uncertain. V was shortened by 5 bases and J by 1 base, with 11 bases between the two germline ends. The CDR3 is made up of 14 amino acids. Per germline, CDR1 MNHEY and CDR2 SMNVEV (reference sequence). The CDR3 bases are TGTGCCAGCAGTATAACGGACGGGAACACTGAAGCTTTCTTT. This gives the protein CASSITDGNTEAFF.

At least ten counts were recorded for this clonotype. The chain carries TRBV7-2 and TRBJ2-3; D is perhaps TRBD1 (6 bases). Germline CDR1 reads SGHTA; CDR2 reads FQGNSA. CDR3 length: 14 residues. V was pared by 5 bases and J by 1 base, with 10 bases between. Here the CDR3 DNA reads TGTGCCAGCAGCCCTGGGACACGCACAGATACGCAGTATTTT. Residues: CASSPGTRTDTQYF.

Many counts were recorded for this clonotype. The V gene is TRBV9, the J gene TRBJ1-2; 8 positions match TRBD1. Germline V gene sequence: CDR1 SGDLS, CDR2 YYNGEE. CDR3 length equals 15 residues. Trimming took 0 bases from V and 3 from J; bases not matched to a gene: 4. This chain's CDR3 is CASSVDGQGDYGYTF. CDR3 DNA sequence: TGTGCCAGCAGCGTAGATGGACAGGGTGACTATGGCTACACCTTC.

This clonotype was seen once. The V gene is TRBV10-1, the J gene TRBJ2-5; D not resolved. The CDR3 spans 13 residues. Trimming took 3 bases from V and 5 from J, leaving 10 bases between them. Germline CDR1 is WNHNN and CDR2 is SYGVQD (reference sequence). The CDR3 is CASSDMGIETQYF. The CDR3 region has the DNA TGCGCCAGCAGTGATATGGGAATCGAGACCCAGTACTTC.

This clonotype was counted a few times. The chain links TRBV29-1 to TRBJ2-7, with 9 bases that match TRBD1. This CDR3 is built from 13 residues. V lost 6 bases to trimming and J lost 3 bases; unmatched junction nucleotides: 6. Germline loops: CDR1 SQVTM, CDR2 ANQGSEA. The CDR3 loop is CSVRDRENYEQYF. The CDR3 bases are TGCAGCGTCCGGGACAGGGAGAACTACGAGCAGTACTTC.

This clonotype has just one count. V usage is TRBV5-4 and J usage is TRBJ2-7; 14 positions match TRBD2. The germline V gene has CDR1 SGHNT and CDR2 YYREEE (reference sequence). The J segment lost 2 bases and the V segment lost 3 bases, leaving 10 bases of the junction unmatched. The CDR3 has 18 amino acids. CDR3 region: CASSSGLAGGRGTYEQYF. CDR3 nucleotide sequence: TGTGCCAGCAGCTCAGGACTAGCGGGAGGTCGAGGAACCTACGAGCAGTACTTC.

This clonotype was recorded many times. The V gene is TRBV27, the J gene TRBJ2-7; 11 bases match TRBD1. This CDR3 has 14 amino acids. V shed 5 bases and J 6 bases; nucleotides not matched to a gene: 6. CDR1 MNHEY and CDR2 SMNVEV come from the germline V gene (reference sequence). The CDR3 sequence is CASSVGQGAGEQYF. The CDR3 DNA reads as TGTGCCAGCAGTGTCGGACAGGGGGCCGGCGAGCAGTACTTC.

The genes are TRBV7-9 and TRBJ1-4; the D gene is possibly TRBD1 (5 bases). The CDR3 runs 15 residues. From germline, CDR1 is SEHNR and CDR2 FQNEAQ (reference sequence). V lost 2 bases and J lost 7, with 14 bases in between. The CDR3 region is CASSLSQGLGEKLFF. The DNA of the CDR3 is TGTGCCAGCAGCTTAAGTCAGGGATTGGGTGAAAAACTGTTTTTT.

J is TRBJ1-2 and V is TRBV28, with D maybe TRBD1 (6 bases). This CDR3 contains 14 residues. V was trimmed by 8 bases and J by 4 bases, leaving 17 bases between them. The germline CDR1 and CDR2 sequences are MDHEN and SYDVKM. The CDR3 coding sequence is TGTGCCAGCGTTGAGGGGGGGCGGGCCTATGGCTACACCTTC. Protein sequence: CASVEGGRAYGYTF.

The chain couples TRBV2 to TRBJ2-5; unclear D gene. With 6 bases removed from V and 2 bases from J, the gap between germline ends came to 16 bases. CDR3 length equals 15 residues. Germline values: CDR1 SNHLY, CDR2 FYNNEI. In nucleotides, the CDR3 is TGTGCCAGCAGAAAAGGAAACGGGCTACAAGAGACCCAGTACTTC. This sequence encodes CASRKGNGLQETQYF.

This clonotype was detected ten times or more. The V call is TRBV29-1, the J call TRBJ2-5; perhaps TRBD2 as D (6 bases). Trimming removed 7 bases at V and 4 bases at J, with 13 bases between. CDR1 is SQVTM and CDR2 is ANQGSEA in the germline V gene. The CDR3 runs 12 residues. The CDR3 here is CSAVRDLETQYF. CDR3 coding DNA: TGCAGCGCCGTACGGGACTTAGAGACCCAGTACTTC.

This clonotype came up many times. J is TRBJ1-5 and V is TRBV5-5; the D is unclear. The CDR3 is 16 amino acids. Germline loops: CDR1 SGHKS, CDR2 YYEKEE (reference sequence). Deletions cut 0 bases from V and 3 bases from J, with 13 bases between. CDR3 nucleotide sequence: TGTGCCAGCAGCTTGGGGCGCAGGAGCTTCAATCAGCCCCAGCATTTT. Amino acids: CASSLGRRSFNQPQHF. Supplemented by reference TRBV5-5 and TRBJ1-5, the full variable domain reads DAGVTQSPTHLIKTRGQQVTLRCSPISGHKSVSWYQQVLGQGPQFIFQYYEKEERGRGNFPDRFSARQFPNYSSELNVNALLLGDSALYLCASSLGRRSFNQPQHFGDGTRLSIL.

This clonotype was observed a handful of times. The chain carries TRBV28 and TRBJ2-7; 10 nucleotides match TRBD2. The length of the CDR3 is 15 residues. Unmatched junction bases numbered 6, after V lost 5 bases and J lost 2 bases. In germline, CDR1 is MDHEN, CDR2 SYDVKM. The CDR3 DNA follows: TGTGCCAGCAGTCTACCTAGCGGGGGACCCTACGAGCAGTACTTC. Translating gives CASSLPSGGPYEQYF. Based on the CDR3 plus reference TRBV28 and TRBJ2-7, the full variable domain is DVKVTQSSRYLVKRTGEKVFLECVQDMDHENMFWYRQDPGLGLRLIYFSYDVKMKEKGDIPEGYSVSREKKERFSLILESASTNQTSMYLCASSLPSGGPYEQYFGPGTRLTVT.

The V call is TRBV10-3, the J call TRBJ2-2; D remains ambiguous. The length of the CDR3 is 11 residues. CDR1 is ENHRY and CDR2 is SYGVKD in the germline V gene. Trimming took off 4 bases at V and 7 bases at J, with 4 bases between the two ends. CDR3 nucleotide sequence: TGTGCCATCAGTGGAGACGGGGAGCTGTTTTTT. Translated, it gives CAISGDGELFF.

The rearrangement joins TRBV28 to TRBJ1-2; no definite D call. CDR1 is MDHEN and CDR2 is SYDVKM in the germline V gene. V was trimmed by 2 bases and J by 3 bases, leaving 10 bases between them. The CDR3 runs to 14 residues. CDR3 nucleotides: TGTGCCAGCAGTTTAGGGGTTCGGGACTATGGCTACACCTTC. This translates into CASSLGVRDYGYTF.

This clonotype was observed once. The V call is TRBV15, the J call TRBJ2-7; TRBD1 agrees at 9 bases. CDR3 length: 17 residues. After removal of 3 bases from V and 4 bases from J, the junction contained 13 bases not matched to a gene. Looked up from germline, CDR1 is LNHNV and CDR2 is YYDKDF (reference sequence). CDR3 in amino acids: CATSSAGTGTGSYEQYF. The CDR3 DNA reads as TGTGCCACCAGCAGTGCGGGAACCGGGACAGGGAGTTACGAGCAGTACTTC.

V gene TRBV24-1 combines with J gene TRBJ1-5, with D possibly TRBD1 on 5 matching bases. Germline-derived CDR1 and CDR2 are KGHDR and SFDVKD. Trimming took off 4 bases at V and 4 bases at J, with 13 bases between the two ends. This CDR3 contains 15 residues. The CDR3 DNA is TGTGCCACCAGTGAGGGCAGGGTGGGGAATCAGCCCCAGCATTTT. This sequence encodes CATSEGRVGNQPQHF.

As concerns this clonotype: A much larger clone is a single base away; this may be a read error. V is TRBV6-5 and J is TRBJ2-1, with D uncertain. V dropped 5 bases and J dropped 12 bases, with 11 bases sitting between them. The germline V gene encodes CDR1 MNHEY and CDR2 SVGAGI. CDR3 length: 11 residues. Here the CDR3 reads CASSHRGRQFF. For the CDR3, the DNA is TGTGCCAGCAGTCACAGAGGACGGCAGTTCTTC.

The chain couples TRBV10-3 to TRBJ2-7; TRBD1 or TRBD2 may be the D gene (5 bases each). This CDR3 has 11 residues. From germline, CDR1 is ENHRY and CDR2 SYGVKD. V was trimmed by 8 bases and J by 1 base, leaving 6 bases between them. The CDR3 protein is CAIGGSYEQYF. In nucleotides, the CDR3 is TGTGCCATCGGGGGATCCTACGAGCAGTACTTC.

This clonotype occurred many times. CDR3 region: CASSLQGRGANVLTF. The CDR3 region has the DNA TGTGCCAGCAGCTTACAGGGCAGAGGGGCCAACGTCCTGACTTTC. This sequence joins TRBV7-3 and TRBJ2-6; TRBD1 might be the D (5 bases). Germline assignment: CDR1 SGHTA and CDR2 FQGTGA. This CDR3 comprises 15 residues. Trimming stripped 2 bases from V and 4 bases from J, with 9 bases between.

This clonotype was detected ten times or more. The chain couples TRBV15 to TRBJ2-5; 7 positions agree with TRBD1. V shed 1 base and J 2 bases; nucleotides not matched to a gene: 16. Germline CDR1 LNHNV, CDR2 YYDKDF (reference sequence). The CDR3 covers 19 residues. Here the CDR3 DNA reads TGTGCCACCAGCAGAGGGTTGGGGGCAGGGGGATCCCTTCAAGAGACCCAGTACTTC. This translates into CATSRGLGAGGSLQETQYF.

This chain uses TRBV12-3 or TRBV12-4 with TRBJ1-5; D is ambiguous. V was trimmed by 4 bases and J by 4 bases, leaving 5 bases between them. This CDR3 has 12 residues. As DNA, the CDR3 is TGTGCCAGCAGTTCGGCAAATCAGCCCCAGCATTTT. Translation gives CASSSANQPQHF.

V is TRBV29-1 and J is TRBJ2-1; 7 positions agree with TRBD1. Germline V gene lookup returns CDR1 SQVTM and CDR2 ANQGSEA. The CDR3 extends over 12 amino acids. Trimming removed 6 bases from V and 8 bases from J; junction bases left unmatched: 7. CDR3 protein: CSVKAGGDEQFF. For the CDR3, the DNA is TGCAGCGTCAAGGCAGGGGGAGATGAGCAGTTCTTC.

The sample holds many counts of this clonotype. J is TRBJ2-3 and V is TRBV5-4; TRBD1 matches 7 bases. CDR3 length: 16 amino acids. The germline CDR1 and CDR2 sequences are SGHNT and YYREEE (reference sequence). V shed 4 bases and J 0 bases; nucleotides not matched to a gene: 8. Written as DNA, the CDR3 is TGTGCCAGCAGCGAACCGGGACAGATTAGCACAGATACGCAGTATTTT. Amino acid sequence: CASSEPGQISTDTQYF.